This passage covers 4 T cell receptor beta chains from one sample sequenced in a study of T cells in Graves' hyperthyroidism and ophthalmopathy. TCR beta CDR3 sequences were amplified from RNA transcripts. HTBI primers drove first-round RT-PCR of the TCR CDR3. In TCRdb, the multiplex PCR reads were re-called with MiXCR into one record per CDR3 protein. This sample carries fewer than 500,000 distinct CDR3 sequences, 14% to 15% of them seen once, and the ten largest clones take over 10%. Specimen: blood. The receptor source for this set is a man aged 18 to 29 with Graves' ophthalmopathy.

At least ten counts were recorded for this clonotype. The chain has TRBV5-1 and TRBJ2-3; TRBD2 agrees at 8 bases. CDR1 is SGHRS and CDR2 is YFSETQ in the germline V gene. The V and J ends lost 0 bases and 5 bases, in that order; junction bases with no gene match: 5. The CDR3 runs 15 residues. The CDR3 DNA sequence: TGCGCCAGCAGCTTGGATGCGGGGGGACTAGATACGCAGTATTTT. Protein: CASSLDAGGLDTQYF.

This clonotype was counted between two and nine times. The CDR3, as DNA: TGCGCCAGCAGCCAAGTCCCGGGACAGGTCCCCTCTGGGGCCAACGTCCTGACTTTC. Protein: CASSQVPGQVPSGANVLTF. The chain carries TRBV4-1 and TRBJ2-6; 8 bases are a match to TRBD1. The CDR3 contains 19 residues. The trim removed 1 base at V and 0 bases at J, leaving 8 bases unmatched. The germline gives CDR1 MGHRA, CDR2 YSYEKL.

In its sample, this clonotype was seen many times. The chain employs TRBV6-1 and TRBJ1-2, with D possibly TRBD1 on 5 matching bases. The V and J ends lost 5 bases and 1 base respectively, with 11 bases between them. The length of the CDR3 is 14 residues. The germline V gene has CDR1 MNHNS and CDR2 SASEGT. CDR3 region: CASSRTQHNYGYTF. CDR3 nucleotides: TGTGCCAGCAGTAGGACACAACATAACTATGGCTACACCTTC.

This clonotype occurred a few times. The chain uses TRBV12-3 or TRBV12-4 and TRBJ1-2; D unresolved. The V end lost 4 bases, the J end lost 3 bases, and 18 bases lay between the germline ends. This CDR3 comprises 16 residues. In DNA, the CDR3 is TGTGCCAGCAGTTCAGAGCGAGTGCCCGGGGACTATGGCTACACCTTC. Translating gives CASSSERVPGDYGYTF.